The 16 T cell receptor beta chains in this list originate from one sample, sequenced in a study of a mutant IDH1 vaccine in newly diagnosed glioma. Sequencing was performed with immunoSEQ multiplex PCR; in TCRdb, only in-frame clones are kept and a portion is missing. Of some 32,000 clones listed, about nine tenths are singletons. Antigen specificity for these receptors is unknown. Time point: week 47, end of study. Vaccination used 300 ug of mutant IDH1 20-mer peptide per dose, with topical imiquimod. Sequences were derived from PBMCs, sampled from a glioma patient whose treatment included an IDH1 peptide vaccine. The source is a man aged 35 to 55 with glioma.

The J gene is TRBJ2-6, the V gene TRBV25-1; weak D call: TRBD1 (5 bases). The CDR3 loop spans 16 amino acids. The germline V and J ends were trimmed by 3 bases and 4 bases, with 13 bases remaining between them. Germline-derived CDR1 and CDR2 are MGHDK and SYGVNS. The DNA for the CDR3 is TGTGCCAGCAGTGAGCCAGGGTCCCTCGGGGCCAACGTCCTGACTTTC. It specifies CASSEPGSLGANVLTF.

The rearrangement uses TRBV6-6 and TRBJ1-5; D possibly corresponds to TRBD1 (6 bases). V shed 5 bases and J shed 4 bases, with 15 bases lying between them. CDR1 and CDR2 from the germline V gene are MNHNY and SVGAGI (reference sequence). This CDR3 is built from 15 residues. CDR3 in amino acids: CASSPGERENQPQHF. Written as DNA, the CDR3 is TGTGCCAGCAGTCCAGGGGAGAGGGAAAATCAGCCCCAGCATTTT.

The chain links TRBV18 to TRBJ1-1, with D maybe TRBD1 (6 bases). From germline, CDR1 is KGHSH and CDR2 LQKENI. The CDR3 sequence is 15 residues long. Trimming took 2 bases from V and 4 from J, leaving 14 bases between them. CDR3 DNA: TGTGCCAGCTCACCAGGGGGCGATGGCGGCACTGAAGCTTTCTTT. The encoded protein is CASSPGGDGGTEAFF.

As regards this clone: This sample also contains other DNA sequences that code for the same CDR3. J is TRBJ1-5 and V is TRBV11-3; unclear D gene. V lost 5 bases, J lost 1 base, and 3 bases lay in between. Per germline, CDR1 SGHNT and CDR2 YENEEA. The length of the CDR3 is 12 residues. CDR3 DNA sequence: TGTGCCAGCAGCCACAGCAATCAGCCCCAGCATTTT. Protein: CASSHSNQPQHF.

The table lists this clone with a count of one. This chain's CDR3 is CASSWTGSGEQYV. Written as DNA, the CDR3 is TGCGCCAGCAGCTGGACAGGGTCTGGCGAGCAGTACGTC. The chain has TRBV5-1 and TRBJ2-7, with TRBD1 matching over 8 bases. With V trimmed by 3 bases and J by 6 bases, 5 bases remained unmatched. Germline V gene data show CDR1 as SGHRS and CDR2 as YFSETQ. The CDR3 is 13 amino acids.

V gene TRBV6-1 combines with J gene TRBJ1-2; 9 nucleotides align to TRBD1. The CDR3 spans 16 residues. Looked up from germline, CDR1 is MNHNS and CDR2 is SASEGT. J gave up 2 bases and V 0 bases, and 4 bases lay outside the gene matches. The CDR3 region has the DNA TGTGCCAGCAGTGAAGCCCTAGGACAGGGGAACTATGGCTACACCTTC. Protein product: CASSEALGQGNYGYTF.

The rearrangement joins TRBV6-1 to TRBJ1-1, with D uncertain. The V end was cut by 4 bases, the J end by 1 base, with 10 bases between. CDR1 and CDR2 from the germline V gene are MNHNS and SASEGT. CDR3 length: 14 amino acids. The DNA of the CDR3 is TGTGCCAGCAGTGGGTTCGGTGGGAACACTGAAGCTTTCTTT. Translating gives CASSGFGGNTEAFF.

CDR3 protein: CASSLGLAGADTQYF. The CDR3 DNA reads TGCGCCAGCAGCCTAGGACTAGCGGGAGCAGATACGCAGTATTTT. The V gene is TRBV5-1, the J gene TRBJ2-3; TRBD2 matches 13 bases. V lost 4 bases to trimming and J lost 4 bases; unmatched junction nucleotides: 3. The CDR3 contains 15 residues. The germline V gene has CDR1 SGHRS and CDR2 YFSETQ.

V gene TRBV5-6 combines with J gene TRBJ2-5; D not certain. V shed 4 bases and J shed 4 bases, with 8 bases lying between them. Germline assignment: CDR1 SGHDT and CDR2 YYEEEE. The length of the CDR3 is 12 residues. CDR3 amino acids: CASSQSLETQYF. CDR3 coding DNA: TGTGCCAGCAGCCAGTCCCTAGAGACCCAGTACTTC.

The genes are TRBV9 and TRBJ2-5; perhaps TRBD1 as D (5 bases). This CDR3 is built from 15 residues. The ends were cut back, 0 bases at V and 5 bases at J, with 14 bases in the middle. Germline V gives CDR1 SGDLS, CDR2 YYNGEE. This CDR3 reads CASSVEGRVGETQYF. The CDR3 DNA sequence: TGTGCCAGCAGCGTAGAAGGCAGGGTCGGGGAGACCCAGTACTTC. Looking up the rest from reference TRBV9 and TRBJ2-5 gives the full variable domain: DSGVTQTPKHLITATGQRVTLRCSPRSGDLSVYWYQQSLDQGLQFLIQYYNGEERAKGNILERFSAQQFPDLHSELNLSSLELGDSALYFCASSVEGRVGETQYFGPGTRLLVL.

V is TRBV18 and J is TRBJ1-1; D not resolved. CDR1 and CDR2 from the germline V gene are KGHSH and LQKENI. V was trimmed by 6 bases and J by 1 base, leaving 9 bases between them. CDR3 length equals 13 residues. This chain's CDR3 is CASSRTANTEAFF. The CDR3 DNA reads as TGTGCCAGCTCCAGGACGGCGAACACTGAAGCTTTCTTT.

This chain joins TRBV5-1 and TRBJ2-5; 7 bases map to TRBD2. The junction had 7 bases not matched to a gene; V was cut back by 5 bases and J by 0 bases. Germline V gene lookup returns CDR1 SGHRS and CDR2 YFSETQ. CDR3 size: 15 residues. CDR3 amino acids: CASSLSGMNQETQYF. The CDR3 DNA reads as TGCGCCAGCAGTCTGAGCGGGATGAACCAAGAGACCCAGTACTTC. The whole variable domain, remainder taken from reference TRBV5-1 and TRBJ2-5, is KAGVTQTPRYLIKTRGQQVTLSCSPISGHRSVSWYQQTPGQGLQFLFEYFSETQRNKGNFPGRFSGRQFSNSRSEMNVSTLELGDSALYLCASSLSGMNQETQYFGPGTRLLVL.

The CDR3 loop is CATMPTGSGNEQFF. The CDR3 DNA reads TGTGCCACCATGCCGACAGGGTCAGGCAATGAGCAGTTCTTC. The V and J genes are TRBV6-5 and TRBJ2-1; 7 bases map to TRBD1. Germline assignment: CDR1 MNHEY and CDR2 SVGAGI. The CDR3 totals 14 residues. J gave up 6 bases and V 10 bases, and 12 bases lay outside the gene matches.

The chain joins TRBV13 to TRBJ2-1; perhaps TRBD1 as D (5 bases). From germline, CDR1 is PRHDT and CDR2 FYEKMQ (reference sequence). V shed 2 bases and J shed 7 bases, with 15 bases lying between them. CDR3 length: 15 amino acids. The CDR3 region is CASSLYEQGGNEQFF. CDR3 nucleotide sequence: TGTGCCAGCAGCTTATATGAGCAGGGTGGGAATGAGCAGTTCTTC.

The CDR3 sequence: CASSPREGTEAFF. The CDR3, as DNA: TGTGCCAGCAGCCCCAGGGAAGGGACTGAAGCTTTCTTT. The rearrangement uses TRBV7-2 and TRBJ1-1; a possible D gene is TRBD1 (5 bases). The CDR3 loop spans 13 amino acids. V gave up 5 bases and J gave up 5 bases, with 12 bases separating them. CDR1 is SGHTA and CDR2 is FQGNSA in the germline V gene.

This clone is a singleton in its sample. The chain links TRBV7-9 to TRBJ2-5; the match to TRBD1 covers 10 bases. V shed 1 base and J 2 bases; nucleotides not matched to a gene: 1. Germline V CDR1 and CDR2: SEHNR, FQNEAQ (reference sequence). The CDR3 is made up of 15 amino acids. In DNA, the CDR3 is TGTGCCAGCAGCTTAGGGACAGGGGGGCAAGAGACCCAGTACTTC. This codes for CASSLGTGGQETQYF.